Reported below is one TCR beta chain. Its antigen is not identified. The CDR3 runs to 18 residues. J gave up 0 bases and V 0 bases, and 8 bases lay outside the gene matches. Germline CDR1 is SGDLS and CDR2 is YYNGEE. The table came from immunoSEQ multiplex PCR; TCRdb's copy has only in-frame clones and leaves some out. The profile shows some 30,000 clones, roughly 79% of them singletons. Time point of the sample: after neoadjuvant nivolumab, at surgical resection. This record comes from a study of neoadjuvant anti-PD-1 for oral cavity cancer. Overall study context: Patients without progression got a fourth dose around day 43. Overall study results and limits: Higher pretreatment Treg/Th17 ratios tracked higher pretreatment blood clonality.

The chain couples TRBV9 to TRBJ2-3; TRBD2 aligns across 9 bases. The sequence derives from a person aged 35-79 years with oral cavity squamous cell carcinoma. Sequencing was performed on PBMCs, taken after nivolumab (anti-PD-1) treatment. CDR3 DNA: TGTGCCAGCAGCGTAGAGGATTTAACTAGCGGGAGCACAGATACGCAGTATTTT. Residues: CASSVEDLTSGSTDTQYF.